These 19 T cell receptor beta chains were all obtained from the same sample, sequenced in a study of cytomegalovirus exposure and HLA in healthy donors. Sequencing used immunoSEQ multiplex PCR; TCRdb keeps in-frame clones, though not all of them. The table shows some 190,000 clones, with around 86% occurring only once. Sequencing was carried out using PBMCs. The receptor set was obtained from a man aged 25 to 45 in good health and CMV-seropositive.

The rearrangement joins TRBV14 to TRBJ2-7; TRBD2 is a possible D gene (7 bases). The CDR3 sequence is 14 residues long. Germline CDR1 reads SGHDN; CDR2 reads FVKESK. Trimming shortened V by 1 base and J by 9 bases, and 16 bases separated the two germline ends. The CDR3, as DNA: TGTGCCAGCAGCCAAGTCGGGGGGCAGAAGACGCAGTACTTC. Residues: CASSQVGGQKTQYF.

The V and J genes are TRBV2 and TRBJ1-3, with no clear D. The V and J ends lost 4 bases and 3 bases respectively, with 4 bases between them. Germline assignment: CDR1 SNHLY and CDR2 FYNNEI. This CDR3 region has 12 residues. CDR3 in amino acids: CASSVGGNTIYF. CDR3 bases: TGTGCCAGCAGTGTCGGTGGAAACACCATATATTTT.

The chain joins TRBV11-3 to TRBJ2-3; a weak D match, TRBD2 (6 bases). Germline CDR1 and CDR2: SGHNT and YENEEA. The CDR3 has 15 residues. With 3 bases removed from V and 0 bases from J, the gap between germline ends came to 10 bases. The CDR3 DNA is TGTGCCAGCAGCTTTCTTAGCGGTAGCACAGATACGCAGTATTTT. Protein: CASSFLSGSTDTQYF.

The rearrangement joins TRBV6-1 to TRBJ1-5; tentatively, D is TRBD1 (5 bases). From germline, CDR1 is MNHNS and CDR2 SASEGT. Between the trimmed V and J ends, which lost 6 bases and 4 bases, there was a span of 10 bases. The CDR3 is 13 amino acids. The CDR3 region is CASSPRGNQPQHF. For the CDR3, the DNA is TGTGCCAGCAGCCCCCGGGGGAATCAGCCCCAGCATTTT.

The rearrangement joins TRBV19 to TRBJ2-7; maybe TRBD1 (6 bases). V dropped 4 bases and J dropped 6 bases, with 16 bases sitting between them. The V gene's germline CDR1 is LNHDA and CDR2 SQIVND (reference sequence). This CDR3 has 14 residues. As DNA, the CDR3 is TGTGCCAGTAGTACCCGTACAGGGCCCCTCGAGCAGTACTTC. Translated, it gives CASSTRTGPLEQYF.

The chain combines TRBV5-1 with TRBJ2-7, with D uncertain. Looked up from germline, CDR1 is SGHRS and CDR2 is YFSETQ. This CDR3 region has 15 residues. The V end was cut by 2 bases, the J end by 1 base, with 13 bases between. CDR3 nucleotide sequence: TGCGCCAGCAGCTTCCTCCCCCCCGGGTCCTACGAGCAGTACTTC. It codes for CASSFLPPGSYEQYF.

V and J are TRBV11-2 and TRBJ2-7, with a possible D match to TRBD1 (6 bases). V was trimmed by 5 bases and J by 4 bases, leaving 9 bases between them. CDR1 SGHAT and CDR2 FQNNGV come from the germline V gene. The CDR3 sequence is 12 residues long. CDR3 coding DNA: TGTGCCAGCAGCGAACAGGGATACGAGCAGTACTTC. Encoded protein: CASSEQGYEQYF.

The chain links TRBV4-2 to TRBJ2-5; TRBD2 agrees at 9 bases. The CDR3 runs to 16 residues. Trimming cost V 3 bases and J 5 bases; bases outside gene matches: 10. The germline V gene has CDR1 LGHNA and CDR2 YNFKEQ. This chain's CDR3 is CASSHPLAGEPETQYF. As DNA, the CDR3 is TGTGCCAGCAGCCACCCCTTAGCGGGAGAGCCTGAGACCCAGTACTTC.

This clone was recorded many times. The chain links TRBV11-2 to TRBJ1-2; D is undetermined. Trimming took 5 bases from V and 5 from J, leaving 9 bases between them. CDR3 size: 12 residues. Per germline, CDR1 SGHAT and CDR2 FQNNGV. CDR3: CASSLMDYGYTF. The DNA for the CDR3 is TGTGCCAGCAGCCTTATGGATTATGGCTACACCTTC.

V usage is TRBV27 and J usage is TRBJ1-2; TRBD1 matches at 8 bases. Germline V gene lookup returns CDR1 MNHEY and CDR2 SMNVEV (reference sequence). The CDR3 sequence is 15 residues long. V trimming: 5 bases; J trimming: 4 bases; junction bases outside the gene matches: 9. CDR3 nucleotides: TGTGCCAGCAGTCGACAGGGGCGAGGGAGCTATGGCTACACCTTC. Translated: CASSRQGRGSYGYTF.

The chain uses TRBV12-2 and TRBJ2-7. TRBV12-2 is marked as a pseudogene. The CDR3 sequence is 16 residues long. In DNA form, the CDR3 reads TGTGCAAGTCGCTACCCCCCGGATGGGGTCACCTACGAGCAGTACTTC. Translating gives CASRYPPDGVTYEQYF.

The V call is TRBV9, the J call TRBJ1-2; 7 nucleotides agree with TRBD1. V dropped 6 bases and J dropped 7; count of bases not matched to a gene: 12. CDR1 and CDR2 (germline): SGDLS, YYNGEE. The CDR3 loop spans 14 amino acids. CDR3 amino acids: CASNPGQGVFGYTF. The CDR3 DNA follows: TGTGCCAGCAATCCAGGGCAGGGGGTTTTTGGCTACACCTTC.

The chain carries TRBV7-2 and TRBJ1-1, with D uncertain. This CDR3 region has 13 residues. Germline V gene lookup returns CDR1 SGHTA and CDR2 FQGNSA. V lost 7 bases and J lost 1, with 10 bases in between. The CDR3: CASNQHANTEAFF. The CDR3 nucleotides are TGTGCCAGCAACCAACACGCGAACACTGAAGCTTTCTTT.

This chain joins TRBV25-1 and TRBJ2-5; TRBD1 might be the D (6 bases). Germline CDR1 is MGHDK and CDR2 is SYGVNS. Trimming took off 0 bases at V and 3 bases at J, with 8 bases between the two ends. The CDR3 has 14 amino acids. The CDR3 bases are TGTGCCAGCAGTGAATATGCAGGGGAAGAGACCCAGTACTTC. Translation: CASSEYAGEETQYF.

The table lists this clone with a count of one. CDR3 sequence (DNA): TGTGCCTGGAGGGTATGGGACAGTAGCGGCTACACCTTC. Translation: CAWRVWDSSGYTF. The genes are TRBV30 and TRBJ1-2, with 7 bases fitting TRBD1. Germline CDR1 reads GTSNPN; CDR2 reads SVGIG (reference sequence). The CDR3 loop spans 13 amino acids. V shed 3 bases, J shed 8 bases, and the junction held 9 bases outside the gene matches.

V gene TRBV20-1 combines with J gene TRBJ2-5; no clear D gene. Germline loops: CDR1 DFQATT, CDR2 SNEGSKA (reference sequence). The CDR3 loop spans 11 amino acids. Deletions cut 6 bases from V and 6 bases from J, with 11 bases between. CDR3 DNA sequence: TGCAGTGCCCCCCCTGAACAGACCCAGTACTTC. Residues: CSAPPEQTQYF.

V gene TRBV7-2 combines with J gene TRBJ1-4, with D perhaps TRBD1 (6 bases). The CDR3 has 13 amino acids. Trimming removed 5 bases from V and 8 bases from J, with 12 bases in between. Per germline, CDR1 SGHTA and CDR2 FQGNSA. CDR3 amino acids: CASSPFTGEKLFF. CDR3 DNA: TGTGCCAGCAGCCCATTTACAGGGGAAAAACTGTTTTTT.

The V gene is TRBV7-3, the J gene TRBJ2-1; D may be TRBD2 (6 bases). Germline V gene data show CDR1 as SGHTA and CDR2 as FQGTGA. This CDR3 has 16 residues. V lost 5 bases, J lost 6 bases, and 20 bases lay in between. CDR3: CASSRNAGGTGNEQFF. As DNA, the CDR3 is TGTGCCAGCAGCCGGAATGCCGGCGGGACTGGCAATGAGCAGTTCTTC.

This clone has only one observation. V and J are TRBV6-4 and TRBJ2-1, with 11 bases matching TRBD1. This CDR3 spans 13 amino acids. Germline loops: CDR1 MRHNA, CDR2 SNTAGT. With V trimmed by 6 bases and J by 9 bases, 4 bases remained unmatched. The DNA of the CDR3 is TGTGCCAGCAGCTGGACAGGGGGCAGTGAGCAGTTCTTC. Translating gives CASSWTGGSEQFF.